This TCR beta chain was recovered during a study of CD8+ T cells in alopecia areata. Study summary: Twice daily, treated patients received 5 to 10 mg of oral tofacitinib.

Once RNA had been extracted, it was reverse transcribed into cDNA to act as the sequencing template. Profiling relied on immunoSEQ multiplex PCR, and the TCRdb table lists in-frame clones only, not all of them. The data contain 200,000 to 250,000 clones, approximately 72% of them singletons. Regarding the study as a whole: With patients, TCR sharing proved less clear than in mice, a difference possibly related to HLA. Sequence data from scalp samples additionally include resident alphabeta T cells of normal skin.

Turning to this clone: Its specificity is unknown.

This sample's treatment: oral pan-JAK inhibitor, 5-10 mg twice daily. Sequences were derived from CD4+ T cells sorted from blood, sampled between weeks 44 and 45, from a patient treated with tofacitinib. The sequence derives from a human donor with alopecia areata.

Written as DNA, the CDR3 is TGTGCCAGCAGTGAATCGGGGCCCTATAATTCACCCCTCCACTTT. Amino acid sequence: CASSESGPYNSPLHF. This sequence joins TRBV25-1 and TRBJ1-6; D is possibly TRBD1 (5 bases). Germline lookup yields CDR1 MGHDK and CDR2 SYGVNS. The CDR3 is 15 amino acids. V lost 1 base to trimming and J lost 2 bases, with 6 bases between them.